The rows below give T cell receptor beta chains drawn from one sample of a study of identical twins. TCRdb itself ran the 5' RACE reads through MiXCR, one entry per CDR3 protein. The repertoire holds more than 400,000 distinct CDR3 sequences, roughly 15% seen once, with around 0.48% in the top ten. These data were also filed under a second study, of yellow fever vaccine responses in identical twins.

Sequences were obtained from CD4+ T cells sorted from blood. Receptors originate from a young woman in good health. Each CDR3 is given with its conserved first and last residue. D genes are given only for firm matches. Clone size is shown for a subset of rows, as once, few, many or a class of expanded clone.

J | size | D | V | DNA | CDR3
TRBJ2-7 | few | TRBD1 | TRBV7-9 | TGTGCCAGCAGCGTCACAGGGGGTTCCTACGAGCAGTACTTC | CASSVTGGSYEQYF
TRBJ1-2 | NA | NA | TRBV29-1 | TGCAGCGTATCGGGCGGCTACACCTTC | CSVSGGYTF
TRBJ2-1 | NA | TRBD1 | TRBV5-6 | TGTGCCAGCAGCCGATCCGGGACAGGGAAAGGTTACAATGAGCAGTTCTTC | CASSRSGTGKGYNEQFF
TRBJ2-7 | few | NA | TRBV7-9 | TGTGCCAGCAGCTTAAAGCCGTACGAGCAGTACTTC | CASSLKPYEQYF
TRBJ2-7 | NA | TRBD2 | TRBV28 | TGTGCCAGCAGTCGAGGGAGTAGCGGGGTTTACGAGCAGTACTTC | CASSRGSSGVYEQYF
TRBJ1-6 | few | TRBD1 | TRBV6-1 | TGTGCCAGCAGTCCACAGCGGAACAGGGGGCTATACTCGTTTACCCTCCACTTT | CASSPQRNRGLYSFTLHF
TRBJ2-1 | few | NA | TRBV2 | TGTGCCAGCAGTGAAGCGTTCTATGGGGGGCCTGAGCAGTTCTTC | CASSEAFYGGPEQFF
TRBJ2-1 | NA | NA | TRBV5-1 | TGCGCCAGCAGCACAGACGGAGGGGAGCAGTTCTTC | CASSTDGGEQFF
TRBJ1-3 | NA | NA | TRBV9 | TGTGCCAGCAGCGACTACACTATACCAAACTCTCGATATTTT | CASSDYTIPNSRYF
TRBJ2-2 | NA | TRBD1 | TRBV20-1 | TGCAGTGCTAGGGGACAGGGGGCGCGTATCGGGGAGCTGTTTTTT | CSARGQGARIGELFF
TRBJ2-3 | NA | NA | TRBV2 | TGTGCCAGCGGTGAAGCGGGTTCCCCAGATACGCAGTATTTT | CASGEAGSPDTQYF
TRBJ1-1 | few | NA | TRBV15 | TGTGCCACCAGCAGAGAGATCGCGGGACCGGGACGAGACACTGAAGCTTTCTTT | CATSREIAGPGRDTEAFF
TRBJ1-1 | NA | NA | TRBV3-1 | TGTGCCAGCAGCCAAGCAGGGGTCACTGAAGCTTTCTTT | CASSQAGVTEAFF
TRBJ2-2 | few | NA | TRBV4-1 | TGCGCCAGCAGCCAACCTGCGGGCACCGGGGAGCTGTTTTTT | CASSQPAGTGELFF
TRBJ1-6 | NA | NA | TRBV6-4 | TGTGCCACCTTGGGGGGGTTTATGGATTCACCCCTCCACTTT | CATLGGFMDSPLHF
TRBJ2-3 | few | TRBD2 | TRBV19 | TGTGCCAGTAGTATAGTACGGGAGGAGCCAGATACGCAGTATTTT | CASSIVREEPDTQYF
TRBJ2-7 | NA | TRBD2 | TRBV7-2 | TGTGCCAGCAGGCGACCGGGAGGTGGAGGAGAGCAGTACTTC | CASRRPGGGGEQYF
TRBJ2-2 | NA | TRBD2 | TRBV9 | TGTGCCAGCAGCGTAGGGACTAGCGGGAACACCGGGGAGCTGTTTTTT | CASSVGTSGNTGELFF
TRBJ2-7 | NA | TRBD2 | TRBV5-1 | TGCGCCAGCAGCAGGGGACTAGCGGTCTACGAGCAGTACTTC | CASSRGLAVYEQYF
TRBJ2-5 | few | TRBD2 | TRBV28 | TGTGCCAGCAGAAGACTAGCGGGCGGAGAGACCCAGTACTTC | CASRRLAGGETQYF
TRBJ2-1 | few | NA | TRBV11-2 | TGTGCCAGCAGCCCACGGGGTAGGACCTACAATGAGCAGTTCTTC | CASSPRGRTYNEQFF
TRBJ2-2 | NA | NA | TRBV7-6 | TGTGCCAGCAGCTTAGCAGCCAGGGATGTGACCGGGGAGCTGTTTTTT | CASSLAARDVTGELFF
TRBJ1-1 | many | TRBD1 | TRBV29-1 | TGCAGCGTTGTACGGGACAGAGACACTGAAGCTTTCTTT | CSVVRDRDTEAFF
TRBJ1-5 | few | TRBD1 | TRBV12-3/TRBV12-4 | TGTGCCAGCAGTTTTGCCAGGGGGCAGGGTCAGCCCCAGCATTTT | CASSFARGQGQPQHF
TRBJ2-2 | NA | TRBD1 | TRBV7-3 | TGTGCCAGCAGCATCGGACAGGGGGCCGGGGAGCTGTTTTTT | CASSIGQGAGELFF
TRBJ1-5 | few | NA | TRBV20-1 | TGCGCTGCTAGTGATCCGGGACTCACTATGCAGCCCCAGCATTTT | CAASDPGLTMQPQHF
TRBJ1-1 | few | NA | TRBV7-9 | TGTGCCAGCAGCTTAGAGGCGACAGTGAACACTGAAGCTTTCTTT | CASSLEATVNTEAFF
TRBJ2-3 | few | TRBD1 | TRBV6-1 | TGTGCCAGCAGTGACCTGACAGGGTCTTTAACAGATACGCAGTATTTT | CASSDLTGSLTDTQYF
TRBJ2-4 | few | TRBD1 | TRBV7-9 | TGTGCCAGCAGCTTACTAGGACAGGGGGAAAACATTCAGTACTTC | CASSLLGQGENIQYF
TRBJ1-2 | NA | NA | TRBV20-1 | TGCAGTGGAACCGGGGGTATGGGCTACACCTTC | CSGTGGMGYTF
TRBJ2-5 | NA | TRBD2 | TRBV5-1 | TGCGCCAGCAAACTAGCGGGAGGTGATTGGGAGACCCAGTACTTC | CASKLAGGDWETQYF
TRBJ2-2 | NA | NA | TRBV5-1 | TGCGCCAGCAGCCCCGCAGGGTTTACCGGGGAGCTGTTTTTT | CASSPAGFTGELFF
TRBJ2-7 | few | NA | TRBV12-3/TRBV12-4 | TGTGCCAGCAGCCAATGGGGGTACGAGCAGTACTTC | CASSQWGYEQYF
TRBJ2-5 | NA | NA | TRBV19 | TGTGCCAGTAGTATGCAGGGCCAAGAGACCCAGTACTTC | CASSMQGQETQYF
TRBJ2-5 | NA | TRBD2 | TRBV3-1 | TGTGCCAGCAGCCCAAATCAACTAGCGCGAGAGACCCAGTACTTC | CASSPNQLARETQYF
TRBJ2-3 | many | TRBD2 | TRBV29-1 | TGCAGCGTTGAAGGACTAGCGGGGGGTGCAGATACGCAGTATTTT | CSVEGLAGGADTQYF
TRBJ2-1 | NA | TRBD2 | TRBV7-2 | TGTGCCAGCAGCCTCGTAGCGGGCAAGCAGGGCAATGAGCAGTTCTTC | CASSLVAGKQGNEQFF
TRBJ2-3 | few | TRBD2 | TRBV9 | TGTGCCAGCAGCGTAGGGACTAGCGGGAGAGATACGCAGTATTTT | CASSVGTSGRDTQYF